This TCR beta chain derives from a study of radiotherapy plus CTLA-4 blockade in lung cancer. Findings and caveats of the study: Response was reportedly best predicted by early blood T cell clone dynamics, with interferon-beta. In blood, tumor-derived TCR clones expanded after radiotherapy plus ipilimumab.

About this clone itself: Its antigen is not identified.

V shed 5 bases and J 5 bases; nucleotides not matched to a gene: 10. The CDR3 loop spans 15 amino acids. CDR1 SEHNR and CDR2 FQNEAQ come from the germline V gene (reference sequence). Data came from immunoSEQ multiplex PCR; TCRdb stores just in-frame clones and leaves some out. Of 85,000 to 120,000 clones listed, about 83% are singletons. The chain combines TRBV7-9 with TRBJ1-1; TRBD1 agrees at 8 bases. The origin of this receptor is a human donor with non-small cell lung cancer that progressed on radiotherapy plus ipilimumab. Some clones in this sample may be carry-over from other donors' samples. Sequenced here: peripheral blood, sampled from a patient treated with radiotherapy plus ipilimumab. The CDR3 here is CASSNLQGVQTEAFF. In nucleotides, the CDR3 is TGTGCCAGCAGCAACCTACAGGGGGTTCAGACTGAAGCTTTCTTT.